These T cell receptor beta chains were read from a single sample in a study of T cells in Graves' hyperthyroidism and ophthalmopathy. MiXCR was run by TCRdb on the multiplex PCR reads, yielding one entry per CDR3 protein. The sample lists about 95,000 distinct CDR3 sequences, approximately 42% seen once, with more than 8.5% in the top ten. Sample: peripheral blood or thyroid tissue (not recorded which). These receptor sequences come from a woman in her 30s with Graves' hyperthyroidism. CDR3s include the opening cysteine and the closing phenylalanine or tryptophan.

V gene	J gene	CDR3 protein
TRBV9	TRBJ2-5	CASSASVAGETQYF
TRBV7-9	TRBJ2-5	CASSPGLAGGGQETQYF
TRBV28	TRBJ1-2	CASSTARVGLGFYGYTF
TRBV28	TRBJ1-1	CASIPPAETMNTEAFF
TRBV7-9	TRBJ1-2	CASSSPGAGYGYTF
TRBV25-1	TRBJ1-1	CASSESYGEAFF
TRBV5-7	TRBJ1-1	CASSRDSSEAFF
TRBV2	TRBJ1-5	CASSVGTGISNQPQHF
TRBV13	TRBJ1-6	CASSLGQGGSPLHF
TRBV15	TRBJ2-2	CATSSLEYRQTGELFF
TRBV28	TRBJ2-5	CASRAGSRGTQYF
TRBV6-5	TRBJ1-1	CASSYSTGNTEAFF
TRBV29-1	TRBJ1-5	CSVIGQGAEKLFFGSGTQHF
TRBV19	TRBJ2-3	CASSTGQGIDTQYF
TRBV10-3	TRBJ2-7	CAISESLTGGPRSYEQYF
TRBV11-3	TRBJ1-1	CASFDRGNTEAFF
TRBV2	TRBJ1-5	CASSEGQHQPQHF
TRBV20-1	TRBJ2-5	CSARGLAGDETQYF
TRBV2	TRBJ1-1	CASSPQRMNTEALF
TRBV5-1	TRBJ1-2	CASGSVQGDGYTF
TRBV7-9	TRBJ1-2	CASSLKRQGTPNYGYTF
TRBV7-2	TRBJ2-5	CASTEKETQYF
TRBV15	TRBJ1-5	CATGTASNQPQHF
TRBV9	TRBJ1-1	CASSDLTDLNTEAFF
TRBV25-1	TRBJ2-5	CASSRTSGRQTQYF
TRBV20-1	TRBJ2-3	CSAMALVDTQYF
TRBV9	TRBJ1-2	CASSRRTGGNYGYTF
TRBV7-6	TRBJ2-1	CASSPRTGHNEQFF
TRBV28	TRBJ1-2	CASSLAGWNYGYTF
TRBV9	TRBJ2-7	CASSVEPLHEQYF
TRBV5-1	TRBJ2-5	CASSFSGLAGKETQYF
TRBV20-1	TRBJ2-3	CSAYWPFGEKDTQYF